This passage covers 6 T cell receptor beta chains from one sample sequenced in a study of OX40 agonist ivuxolimab in advanced cancers. TCRdb's table, derived via immunoSEQ multiplex PCR, lists solely in-frame clones and lacks some. The sample holds 7,000 to 9,500 clones, about 88% seen once. The specimen was CD4+ or CD8+ T cells sorted from blood, collected in a trial of the OX40 agonist ivuxolimab. Receptors originate from an adult with an advanced solid tumor such as melanoma, head and neck, liver or kidney cancer.

The chain employs TRBV27 and TRBJ2-1, with TRBD2 identical over 11 bases. Germline V CDR1 and CDR2: MNHEY, SMNVEV (reference sequence). The length of the CDR3 is 15 residues. The V segment lost 6 bases and the J segment 8 bases; nucleotides outside the gene matches: 9. CDR3 coding DNA: TGTGCCAGCAGCTTAACTAGCGGGGGCAGGGATGAGCAGTTCTTC. It encodes CASSLTSGGRDEQFF.

This clone appeared a single time. The chain is built from TRBV20-1 and TRBJ1-2, with unresolved D. The length of the CDR3 is 11 residues. The germline gives CDR1 DFQATT, CDR2 SNEGSKA (reference sequence). V lost 2 bases, J lost 8 bases, and 9 bases lay in between. CDR3 protein: CSARPPEGYTF. CDR3 nucleotides: TGCAGTGCTAGACCGCCAGAAGGCTACACCTTC.

The chain recombines TRBV7-9 with TRBJ2-7, with D perhaps TRBD2 (5 bases). V gave up 5 bases and J gave up 4 bases, with 12 bases separating them. Germline CDR1 and CDR2: SEHNR and FQNEAQ (reference sequence). The CDR3 has 13 amino acids. This CDR3 is CASSPPTRYEQYF. Here the CDR3 DNA reads TGTGCCAGCAGCCCCCCAACTAGGTACGAGCAGTACTTC. The entire variable domain, with the rest obtained from reference TRBV7-9 and TRBJ2-7, is as follows: DTGVSQNPRHKITKRGQNVTFRCDPISEHNRLYWYRQTLGQGPEFLTYFQNEAQLEKSRLLSDRFSAERPKGSFSTLEIQRTEQGDSAMYLCASSPPTRYEQYFGPGTRLTVT.

The V call is TRBV14, the J call TRBJ1-2; TRBD1 is a possible D gene (5 bases). V lost 4 bases and J 2 bases, leaving 8 bases between the germline ends. Germline V lookup: CDR1 SGHDN, CDR2 FVKESK. The CDR3 extends over 13 amino acids. CDR3 coding DNA: TGTGCCAGCAGCCCCCGACAGAACTATGGCTACACCTTC. Amino acids: CASSPRQNYGYTF. The variable domain in full, with the rest retrieved from reference TRBV14 and TRBJ1-2, is EAGVTQFPSHSVIEKGQTVTLRCDPISGHDNLYWYRRVMGKEIKFLLHFVKESKQDESGMPNNRFLAERTGGTYSTLKVQPAELEDSGVYFCASSPRQNYGYTFGSGTRLTVV.

This sequence joins TRBV7-8 and TRBJ2-5; maybe TRBD1 (5 bases). Germline V gene sequence: CDR1 SGHVS, CDR2 FQNEAQ. The CDR3 runs to 14 residues. Trimming shortened V by 1 base and J by 3 bases, and 9 bases separated the two germline ends. CDR3 nucleotide sequence: TGTGCCAGCAGCTTAGGTTCAGGGAAAGAGACCCAGTACTTC. Translated, it gives CASSLGSGKETQYF.

The chain uses TRBV5-1 and TRBJ2-3; 7 bases are shared with TRBD2. Germline loops: CDR1 SGHRS, CDR2 YFSETQ. The CDR3 consists of 15 residues. The ends lost 4 bases at V and 1 base at J; junction bases unmatched: 6. The CDR3 nucleotides are TGCGCCAGCAGCCAGGCTAGCGGCCGCACAGATACGCAGTATTTT. Protein: CASSQASGRTDTQYF.